This entry lists 12 T cell receptor beta chains sequenced from one sample in a study of breast tumors, draining lymph nodes, adjacent tissues. A single record per CDR3 protein comes from TCRdb applying MiXCR to the multiplex PCR reads. Here the sample spans around 230,000 distinct CDR3 sequences, nearly 35% being singletons. Breast cancer patients provided tissue from their axillary draining lymph nodes. Sequencing used axillary lymph node tissue. These receptors all come from a female donor with breast cancer. Some clones in this sample may be carry-over from other donors' samples.

This clonotype was seen at least ten times. The CDR3 loop is CASSLVDRGPYEQYF. The CDR3 bases are TGTGCCAGCAGCTTAGTGGACAGGGGACCCTACGAGCAGTACTTC. The chain couples TRBV7-8 to TRBJ2-7; 9 nucleotides line up with TRBD1. The CDR3 loop spans 15 amino acids. In germline, CDR1 is SGHVS, CDR2 FQNEAQ. V shed 1 base, J shed 2 bases, and the junction held 3 bases outside the gene matches.

J is TRBJ2-3 and V is TRBV19; tentatively, D is TRBD2 (5 bases). CDR1 and CDR2 (germline): LNHDA, SQIVND (reference sequence). Deletions cut 5 bases from V and 11 bases from J, with 23 bases between. The CDR3 is 15 residues long. Written as DNA, the CDR3 is TGTGCCAGTAGTGAGGACTGGAGCTCCTACAATGAGCAGTATTTT. Amino acid sequence: CASSEDWSSYNEQYF.

About this clonotype: The conserved closing phenylalanine or tryptophan is absent in this CDR3, likely reflecting a read error. The chain carries TRBV7-2 and TRBJ2-5; 8 bases match TRBD1. The CDR3 has 14 amino acids. Germline loops: CDR1 SGHTA, CDR2 FQGNSA. The junction had 7 bases not matched to a gene; V was cut back by 5 bases and J by 5 bases. The CDR3 coding sequence is TGTGCCAGCAGCCCACGACAGGGGTCGGAGACCCAGTACCTC. Translating gives CASSPRQGSETQYL.

This clonotype was found a few times. This chain connects TRBV6-1 to TRBJ2-1, with D possibly being TRBD1 (5 bases). CDR3 length: 16 amino acids. With 7 bases removed from V and 0 bases from J, the gap between germline ends came to 16 bases. Germline CDR1 MNHNS, CDR2 SASEGT. CDR3 sequence: CASTPNADNSYNEQFF. The CDR3 nucleotides read TGTGCCAGCACCCCGAACGCGGACAACTCCTACAATGAGCAGTTCTTC.

This clonotype was counted at least ten times. This sequence joins TRBV4-1 and TRBJ1-5; a weak D match, TRBD1 (5 bases). Germline CDR1 reads MGHRA; CDR2 reads YSYEKL. The germline V and J ends were trimmed by 1 base and 8 bases, with 12 bases remaining between them. This CDR3 comprises 14 residues. The CDR3 sequence is CASSQVTIREPQHF. The CDR3 DNA reads as TGCGCCAGCAGCCAAGTTACCATCAGGGAGCCCCAGCATTTT.

This clonotype was seen ten or more times. This chain joins TRBV3-1 and TRBJ2-7; 8 bases align to TRBD1. This CDR3 is 14 amino acids long. CDR1 is LGHDT and CDR2 is YNNKEL in the germline V gene (reference sequence). V lost 4 bases, J lost 3 bases, and 5 bases stayed unmatched. The DNA for the CDR3 is TGTGCCAGCAGCCGACCGGGACAGGTCTACGAGCAGTACTTC. Residues: CASSRPGQVYEQYF.

The sample holds many counts of this clonotype. The V call is TRBV7-9, the J call TRBJ2-1, with 10 bases matching TRBD2. J lost 5 bases, V lost 2 bases, and 3 bases had no gene match. The CDR3 sequence is 15 residues long. Germline CDR1 and CDR2: SEHNR and FQNEAQ (reference sequence). The CDR3 DNA follows: TGTGCCAGCAGCTTATTCCTAGCGGGAGACAATGAGCAGTTCTTC. This sequence encodes CASSLFLAGDNEQFF.

This clonotype was seen repeatedly, ten times or more. The chain has TRBV9 and TRBJ2-2; weak D call: TRBD2 (5 bases). This CDR3 region has 15 residues. Germline V lookup: CDR1 SGDLS, CDR2 YYNGEE. V dropped 0 bases and J dropped 1 base, with 7 bases sitting between them. As DNA, the CDR3 is TGTGCCAGCAGCGTAGGACTACTGAACACCGGGGAGCTGTTTTTT. As protein: CASSVGLLNTGELFF.

This clonotype was seen many times. The chain uses TRBV4-1 and TRBJ2-3, with TRBD1 identical over 9 bases. Germline loops: CDR1 MGHRA, CDR2 YSYEKL. Trimming removed 4 bases from V and 4 bases from J; junction bases left unmatched: 9. The CDR3 runs 16 residues. CDR3 in DNA: TGCGCCAGCAGCCCGGGGACAGGGACGAACCCAGATACGCAGTATTTT. Amino acid sequence: CASSPGTGTNPDTQYF.

Comment on this clonotype: A single base separates this from a much larger clone, so it may be a read error. The chain combines TRBV11-2 with TRBJ1-5; D is uncertain. V was pared by 3 bases and J by 6 bases, with 18 bases between. This CDR3 region has 16 residues. Germline V gene lookup returns CDR1 SGHAT and CDR2 FQNNGV. The DNA for the CDR3 is TGTGCCAGCAGCTTTTATGAGGGAGCAATAGGTCAGCCCCAGCATTTT. Residues: CASSFYEGAIGQPQHF. Full variable domain (rest looked up from reference TRBV11-2 and TRBJ1-5): EAGVAQSPRYKIIEKRQSVAFWCNPISGHATLYWYQQILGQGPKLLIQFQNNGVVDDSQLPKDRFSAERLKGVDSTLKIQPAKLEDSAVYLCASSFYEGAIGQPQHFGDGTRLSIL.

In nucleotides, the CDR3 is TGTGCCAGCAGCGCCGACGGAACGGGGGGCAACTATGGCTACACCTTC. It yields the protein CASSADGTGGNYGYTF. The J gene is TRBJ1-2, the V gene TRBV9; D is possibly TRBD1 (6 bases). In germline, CDR1 is SGDLS, CDR2 YYNGEE. The CDR3 consists of 16 residues. The V and J ends lost 3 bases and 2 bases respectively, with 17 bases between them.

This clonotype was detected many times. The rearrangement uses TRBV5-1 and TRBJ2-7; D is ambiguous. The CDR3 loop spans 13 amino acids. V was cut by 0 bases and J by 4 bases, with 8 bases left in between. The germline V gene has CDR1 SGHRS and CDR2 YFSETQ. The CDR3 sequence is CASSLGAQYEQYF. CDR3 in DNA: TGCGCCAGCAGCTTGGGGGCACAATACGAGCAGTACTTC.